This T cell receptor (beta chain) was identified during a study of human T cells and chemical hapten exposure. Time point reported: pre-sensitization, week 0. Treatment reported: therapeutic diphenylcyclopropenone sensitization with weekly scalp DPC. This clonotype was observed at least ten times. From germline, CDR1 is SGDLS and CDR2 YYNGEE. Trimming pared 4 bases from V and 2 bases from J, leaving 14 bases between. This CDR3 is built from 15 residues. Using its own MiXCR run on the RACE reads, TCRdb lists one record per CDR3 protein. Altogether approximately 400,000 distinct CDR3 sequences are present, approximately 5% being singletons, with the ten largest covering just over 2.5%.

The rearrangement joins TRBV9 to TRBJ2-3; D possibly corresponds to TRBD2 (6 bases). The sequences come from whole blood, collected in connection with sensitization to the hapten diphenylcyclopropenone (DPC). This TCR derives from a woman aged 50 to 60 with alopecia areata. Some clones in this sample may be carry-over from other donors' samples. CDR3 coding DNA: TGTGCCAGCAGCCCGTGGGGGAGGAACACAGATACGCAGTATTTT. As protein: CASSPWGRNTDTQYF.